This is a list of T cell receptor beta chains from one sample in a study of blood T cells in healthy people across ages. In TCRdb, the 5' RACE reads were re-called with MiXCR into one record per CDR3 protein. There are over 1.5 million distinct CDR3 sequences in the sample; 49% occur only once, and roughly 2% lies in the top ten. Sequenced sample: blood. The receptors were gathered from a woman aged 40 to 49 in good health. Each CDR3 is given with its conserved first and last residue. The order of the fields is V gene, D gene, clone size, J gene, CDR3 protein, CDR3 DNA. A D gene is named only where the DNA matches it firmly. The size entry is marked missing in some rows and otherwise reads once, few, many or a size class.

v_call: TRBV10-3; d_call: TRBD1; clone_size: .; j_call: TRBJ1-1; cdr3_aa: CATGTGLVSEAFF; cdr3_nt: TGTGCCACCGGGACAGGGCTTGTGTCTGAAGCTTTCTTT
v_call: TRBV27; d_call: TRBD2; clone_size: once; j_call: TRBJ2-3; cdr3_aa: CASSSSGGVTDTLYF; cdr3_nt: TGTGCCAGCAGTTCGAGCGGGGGGGTCACAGATACGCTGTATTTT
v_call: TRBV6-2/TRBV6-3; d_call: .; clone_size: .; j_call: TRBJ1-5; cdr3_aa: CASSPMGYQPQHF; cdr3_nt: TGTGCCAGCAGCCCGATGGGGTACCAGCCCCAGCATTTT
v_call: TRBV20-1; d_call: TRBD1; clone_size: .; j_call: TRBJ1-2; cdr3_aa: CSARSTGGFWGYTF; cdr3_nt: TGCAGTGCTAGATCTACAGGGGGCTTTTGGGGCTACACCTTT
v_call: TRBV4-1; d_call: .; clone_size: .; j_call: TRBJ1-6; cdr3_aa: CASSQEAAGARNSPLHF; cdr3_nt: TGCGCCAGCAGCCAAGAGGCCGCGGGGGCGCGAAATTCACCCCTCCACTTT
v_call: TRBV12-3/TRBV12-4; d_call: TRBD1; clone_size: few; j_call: TRBJ1-2; cdr3_aa: CASSGQGATGGYTF; cdr3_nt: TGTGCCAGCAGCGGACAGGGGGCGACCGGAGGCTACACCTTC
v_call: TRBV6-1; d_call: .; clone_size: .; j_call: TRBJ2-1; cdr3_aa: CASSKQFF; cdr3_nt: TGTGCCAGCAGTAAGCAGTTCTTC
v_call: TRBV4-1; d_call: .; clone_size: .; j_call: TRBJ1-4; cdr3_aa: CASSQIWGATNEKLFF; cdr3_nt: TGCGCCAGCAGCCAGATCTGGGGGGCAACTAATGAAAAACTGTTTTTT
v_call: TRBV7-9; d_call: .; clone_size: .; j_call: TRBJ2-5; cdr3_aa: CATSSGSPRETQYF; cdr3_nt: TGTGCTACTAGCTCGGGCAGCCCTCGAGAGACCCAGTACTTC
v_call: TRBV15; d_call: .; clone_size: .; j_call: TRBJ2-7; cdr3_aa: CATSRGISETDPIHSYEQYF; cdr3_nt: TGTGCCACCAGCAGAGGTATAAGCGAGACAGACCCAATTCACTCCTACGAGCAGTACTTC
v_call: TRBV20-1; d_call: .; clone_size: .; j_call: TRBJ2-6; cdr3_aa: CSARTTGSGANVLTF; cdr3_nt: TGCAGTGCTAGAACAACAGGGTCTGGGGCCAACGTCCTGACTTTC
v_call: TRBV7-8; d_call: .; clone_size: .; j_call: TRBJ1-2; cdr3_aa: CASRDRSSGYTF; cdr3_nt: TGTGCCAGCAGAGACAGGTCCTCGGGCTACACCTTC
v_call: TRBV5-6; d_call: TRBD1; clone_size: .; j_call: TRBJ2-3; cdr3_aa: CASSQGQGGRGDTQYF; cdr3_nt: TGTGCCAGCAGCCAAGGACAGGGGGGACGCGGAGATACGCAGTATTTT
v_call: TRBV4-3; d_call: TRBD2; clone_size: .; j_call: TRBJ2-1; cdr3_aa: CASSQEASSGRYNEQFF; cdr3_nt: TGCGCCAGCAGCCAAGAGGCCTCTAGCGGGCGTTACAATGAGCAGTTCTTC
v_call: TRBV7-2; d_call: .; clone_size: .; j_call: TRBJ1-2; cdr3_aa: CASSLSPWGGRNYGYTF; cdr3_nt: TGTGCCAGCAGCTTAAGCCCATGGGGGGGGAGGAACTATGGCTACACCTTC
v_call: TRBV6-5; d_call: TRBD1; clone_size: .; j_call: TRBJ1-2; cdr3_aa: CASSRDRAQGYTF; cdr3_nt: TGTGCCAGCAGTCGAGACAGGGCGCAAGGCTACACCTTC
v_call: TRBV4-3; d_call: .; clone_size: few; j_call: TRBJ2-3; cdr3_aa: CASSQLRTNEDTQYF; cdr3_nt: TGCGCCAGCAGCCAACTGCGGACTAACGAAGATACGCAGTATTTT
v_call: TRBV6-1; d_call: .; clone_size: .; j_call: TRBJ1-2; cdr3_aa: CASSPGLWGTANYGYTF; cdr3_nt: TGTGCCAGCAGCCCTGGTTTGTGGGGGACCGCTAACTATGGCTACACCTTC
v_call: TRBV7-2; d_call: .; clone_size: few; j_call: TRBJ2-1; cdr3_aa: CASSLVRNNEQFF; cdr3_nt: TGTGCCAGCAGCTTGGTCAGAAACAATGAGCAGTTCTTC
v_call: TRBV18; d_call: .; clone_size: .; j_call: TRBJ1-2; cdr3_aa: CASSPAYRTEEPYGYTF; cdr3_nt: TGTGCCAGCTCACCAGCATATCGCACCGAGGAACCCTATGGCTACACCTTC
v_call: TRBV20-1; d_call: TRBD2; clone_size: .; j_call: TRBJ2-5; cdr3_aa: CSARVRGGSRETQYF; cdr3_nt: TGCAGTGCTAGAGTGCGGGGGGGTTCTAGGGAGACCCAGTACTTC
v_call: TRBV14; d_call: TRBD1; clone_size: few; j_call: TRBJ2-7; cdr3_aa: CASSQVPGQGSYEQYF; cdr3_nt: TGTGCCAGCAGCCAGGTGCCGGGACAGGGATCCTACGAGCAGTACTTC
v_call: TRBV20-1; d_call: .; clone_size: .; j_call: TRBJ1-2; cdr3_aa: CSAAQWEGYTF; cdr3_nt: TGCAGTGCTGCGCAATGGGAGGGCTACACCTTC
v_call: TRBV10-1; d_call: .; clone_size: .; j_call: TRBJ2-3; cdr3_aa: CASSEDDPSTQYF; cdr3_nt: TGCGCCAGCAGTGAGGACGACCCCAGTACGCAGTATTTT
v_call: TRBV6-5; d_call: TRBD1; clone_size: .; j_call: TRBJ2-7; cdr3_aa: CASNKDRATYEQYF; cdr3_nt: TGTGCCAGCAATAAAGACAGGGCGACCTACGAGCAGTACTTC
v_call: TRBV10-2; d_call: .; clone_size: .; j_call: TRBJ2-3; cdr3_aa: CAGRETGPSTDTQYF; cdr3_nt: TGCGCCGGCAGAGAGACAGGTCCTAGCACAGATACGCAGTATTTT
v_call: TRBV4-2; d_call: .; clone_size: .; j_call: TRBJ2-1; cdr3_aa: CASSQGPNPYNEQFF; cdr3_nt: TGTGCCAGCAGCCAAGGACCAAACCCCTACAATGAGCAGTTCTTC
v_call: TRBV19; d_call: TRBD1; clone_size: .; j_call: TRBJ2-2; cdr3_aa: CASSIGTGFGGLFF; cdr3_nt: TGTGCCAGTAGTATCGGGACAGGGTTTGGGGGGCTGTTTTTT
v_call: TRBV7-6; d_call: .; clone_size: .; j_call: TRBJ2-1; cdr3_aa: CASSPAVGYGQFF; cdr3_nt: TGTGCCAGCAGCCCAGCGGTAGGCTACGGGCAGTTCTTC
v_call: TRBV20-1; d_call: TRBD1; clone_size: many; j_call: TRBJ2-7; cdr3_aa: CSARRGLYEQYF; cdr3_nt: TGCAGTGCTAGAAGGGGGCTTTACGAGCAGTACTTC
v_call: TRBV7-9; d_call: .; clone_size: .; j_call: TRBJ1-2; cdr3_aa: CASSLSLHGRGGDGYTF; cdr3_nt: TGTGCCAGCAGCTTATCTCTCCATGGCAGGGGAGGAGATGGCTACACCTTC
v_call: TRBV5-1; d_call: .; clone_size: .; j_call: TRBJ2-1; cdr3_aa: CASSPRTGYNGEQFF; cdr3_nt: TGCGCCAGCAGCCCACGGACTGGATACAATGGAGAGCAGTTCTTC
v_call: TRBV4-1; d_call: TRBD1; clone_size: few; j_call: TRBJ1-2; cdr3_aa: CASSQDGRGNTF; cdr3_nt: TGCGCCAGCAGCCAAGATGGCAGGGGGAACACCTTC
v_call: TRBV29-1; d_call: .; clone_size: .; j_call: TRBJ2-7; cdr3_aa: CSVRARRGEQYF; cdr3_nt: TGCAGCGTTCGTGCTCGTAGGGGCGAGCAGTACTTC
v_call: TRBV6-2/TRBV6-3; d_call: .; clone_size: few; j_call: TRBJ2-5; cdr3_aa: CASSHYLRGETQYF; cdr3_nt: TGTGCCAGCAGCCACTACCTTCGAGGAGAGACCCAGTACTTC
v_call: TRBV7-9; d_call: TRBD2; clone_size: once; j_call: TRBJ2-1; cdr3_aa: CASSLPLADSYNEQFF; cdr3_nt: TGTGCCAGCAGCTTACCCCTAGCGGACTCCTACAATGAGCAGTTCTTC
v_call: TRBV21-1; d_call: .; clone_size: .; j_call: TRBJ2-7; cdr3_aa: CASSKGAGSYEQYF; cdr3_nt: TGTGCCAGCAGCAAGGGTGCGGGGTCCTACGAGCAGTACTTC
v_call: TRBV28; d_call: .; clone_size: .; j_call: TRBJ2-5; cdr3_aa: CATSVRGREQYF; cdr3_nt: TGTGCCACCTCGGTGAGGGGTAGGGAGCAGTACTTC
v_call: TRBV20-1; d_call: .; clone_size: .; j_call: TRBJ2-1; cdr3_aa: CSASLGLRRGSEQFF; cdr3_nt: TGCAGTGCTAGTTTAGGGTTACGACGAGGTAGTGAGCAGTTCTTC
v_call: TRBV3-1; d_call: TRBD1; clone_size: .; j_call: TRBJ1-2; cdr3_aa: CASSQDLRGRIVPNYGYTF; cdr3_nt: TGTGCCAGCAGCCAAGATCTGAGGGGGCGTATTGTGCCTAACTATGGCTACACCTTC
v_call: TRBV6-2/TRBV6-3; d_call: .; clone_size: once; j_call: TRBJ1-1; cdr3_aa: CASMTGPTEAFF; cdr3_nt: TGTGCCAGCATGACGGGGCCGACTGAAGCTTTCTTT
v_call: TRBV5-1; d_call: .; clone_size: .; j_call: TRBJ2-3; cdr3_aa: CANSLGSPDTQYF; cdr3_nt: TGCGCCAACAGCTTGGGATCACCAGATACGCAGTATTTT
v_call: TRBV6-1; d_call: TRBD1; clone_size: .; j_call: TRBJ2-7; cdr3_aa: CASRGQFEQYF; cdr3_nt: TGTGCCAGCAGGGGACAGTTCGAGCAGTACTTC
v_call: TRBV29-1; d_call: TRBD1; clone_size: .; j_call: TRBJ2-7; cdr3_aa: CSVESSGQGRTYEQYF; cdr3_nt: TGCAGCGTTGAAAGTTCGGGACAGGGGCGAACCTACGAGCAGTACTTC
v_call: TRBV24-1; d_call: TRBD1; clone_size: .; j_call: TRBJ2-1; cdr3_aa: CATSDLRQGRYNEQFF; cdr3_nt: TGTGCCACCAGTGATTTAAGACAGGGCCGTTACAATGAGCAGTTCTTC